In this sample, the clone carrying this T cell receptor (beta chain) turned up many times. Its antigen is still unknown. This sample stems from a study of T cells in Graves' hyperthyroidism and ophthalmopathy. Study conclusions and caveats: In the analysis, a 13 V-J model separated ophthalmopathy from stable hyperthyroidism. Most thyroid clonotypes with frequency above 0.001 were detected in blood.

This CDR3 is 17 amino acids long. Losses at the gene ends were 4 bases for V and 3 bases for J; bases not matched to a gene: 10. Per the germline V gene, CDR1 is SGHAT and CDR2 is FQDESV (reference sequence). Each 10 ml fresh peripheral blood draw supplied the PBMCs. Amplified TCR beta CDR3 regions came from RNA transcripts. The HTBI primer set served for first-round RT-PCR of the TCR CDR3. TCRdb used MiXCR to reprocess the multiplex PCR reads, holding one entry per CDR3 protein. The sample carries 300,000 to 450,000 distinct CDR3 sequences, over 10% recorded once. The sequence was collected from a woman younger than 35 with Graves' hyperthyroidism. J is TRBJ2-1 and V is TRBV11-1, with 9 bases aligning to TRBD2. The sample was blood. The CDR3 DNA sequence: TGTGCCAGCAGCTATTCCCCCCCTAGCGGGGTCTACAATGAGCAGTTCTTC. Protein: CASSYSPPSGVYNEQFF.